The T cell receptor (beta chain) described here comes from a study of T cell repertoires in cytomegalovirus infection. TCRdb re-called the reads through MiXCR, storing one row per CDR3 protein. This sample has 150,000 to 200,000 distinct CDR3 sequences, with about an eighth found just once. Trimming removed 5 bases from V and 4 bases from J; junction bases left unmatched: 11. The germline V gene encodes CDR1 SQVTM and CDR2 ANQGSEA. The CDR3 loop spans 15 amino acids. V usage is TRBV29-1 and J usage is TRBJ1-5; 7 bases are a match to TRBD1. The sample comprised PBMCs. The TCR originated in a human donor in good health (CMV status not recorded). Some clones in this sample may be carry-over from other donors' samples. CDR3 loop: CSVLYRGRENQPQHF. CDR3 DNA sequence: TGCAGCGTTCTCTATAGGGGGCGGGAGAATCAGCCCCAGCATTTT.